These T cell receptor beta chains were read from a single sample in a study of blood T cell repertoires in COVID-19. Data came from immunoSEQ multiplex PCR; TCRdb stores just in-frame clones and leaves some out. The repertoire has around 70,000 clones, around 86% of them found once; the top ten carry 9.5% to 13%. The sample taken for sequencing was peripheral blood. The receptors were gathered from a woman younger than 30 with acute or convalescent COVID-19. The CDR3 runs from the conserved cysteine through the conserved F or W. The D gene is left open where the match is weak. Where a row states a size, it is once, few, many or the class of an expanded clone; other rows omit it.

CASSSTGLAGENTGELFF	TGTGCCAGCAGCTCGACGGGACTAGCGGGAGAGAACACCGGGGAGCTGTTTTTT	TRBD2	few	TRBV7-9	TRBJ2-2
CASSSGTSGIDTQYF	TGTGCCAGCAGTAGCGGGACTAGCGGGATTGATACGCAGTATTTT	TRBD2	medium-sized	TRBV27	TRBJ2-3
CASSHGQGRTEAFF	TGTGCCAGCAGCCACGGACAGGGGAGAACTGAAGCTTTCTTT	TRBD1	.	TRBV3-1/TRBV3-2	TRBJ1-1
CASSLETSGMWGYEQYF	TGTGCCAGCAGCTTAGAGACTAGCGGGATGTGGGGGTACGAGCAGTACTTC	TRBD2	.	TRBV11-2	TRBJ2-7
CASSLTGNNSPLHF	TGTGCCAGCAGCTTAACGGGGAATAATTCACCCCTCCACTTT	.	.	TRBV7-9	TRBJ1-6
CASSLVSTGGQGTEAFF	TGTGCCAGCAGCTTAGTATCGACAGGGGGTCAGGGCACTGAAGCTTTCTTT	TRBD1	.	TRBV7-2	TRBJ1-1
CAWKQPNTEAFF	TGTGCCTGGAAACAGCCTAACACTGAAGCTTTCTTT	.	.	TRBV30	TRBJ1-1
CAWSKGQSNTEAFF	TGTGCCTGGAGTAAGGGACAGTCGAACACTGAAGCTTTCTTT	TRBD1	.	TRBV30	TRBJ1-1
CASSTLGLADNTGELFF	TGTGCCAGCAGCACCTTAGGGCTAGCGGATAACACCGGGGAGCTGTTTTTT	TRBD2	.	TRBV7-6	TRBJ2-2
CASGGQGSNEQFF	TGTGCCAGTGGGGGACAGGGGAGTAATGAGCAGTTCTTC	TRBD1	.	TRBV19	TRBJ2-1
CASKIGTGGYNEQFF	TGTGCCAGCAAGATTGGGACAGGGGGTTACAATGAGCAGTTCTTC	TRBD1	.	TRBV6-5	TRBJ2-1
CASSEEWVGTGDGYTF	TGTGCCAGCAGTGAAGAATGGGTAGGGACAGGGGATGGCTACACCTTC	TRBD1	.	TRBV6-1	TRBJ1-2
CASSFGADPSYNEQFF	TGTGCCAGTAGTTTTGGGGCCGACCCCTCCTACAATGAGCAGTTCTTC	.	.	TRBV19	TRBJ2-1
CASSRYRGQGNTEAFF	TGTGCCAGCAGCCGATACAGGGGACAGGGAAACACTGAAGCTTTCTTT	TRBD1	.	TRBV2	TRBJ1-1
CASSFGDRESTEAFF	TGTGCCAGCAGTTTTGGGGACAGGGAGAGCACTGAAGCTTTCTTT	TRBD1	.	TRBV28	TRBJ1-1
CASSMGQGMHQPQHF	TGTGCCAGTAGTATGGGACAGGGGATGCATCAGCCCCAGCATTTT	TRBD1	once	TRBV19	TRBJ1-5
CAWGRENTEAFF	TGTGCCTGGGGGAGGGAGAACACTGAAGCTTTCTTT	.	.	TRBV30	TRBJ1-1
CASSLVEGGTNYGYTF	TGTGCCAGCAGCTTAGTAGAAGGGGGCACTAACTATGGCTACACCTTC	TRBD1	.	TRBV7-2	TRBJ1-2
CASSQLAGGVQETQYF	TGTGCCAGCAGCCAACTCGCAGGAGGCGTACAAGAGACCCAGTACTTC	.	.	TRBV11-2	TRBJ2-5
CASSLYRESLNTEAFF	TGTGCCAGCAGCTTGTACCGCGAGAGCCTGAACACTGAAGCTTTCTTT	.	.	TRBV5-5	TRBJ1-1
CSVGHRGGTEAFF	TGCAGCGTTGGACACAGGGGAGGAACTGAAGCTTTCTTT	TRBD1	.	TRBV29-1	TRBJ1-1
CASSWNRVQGYTF	TGTGCCAGCAGTTGGAACAGGGTGCAGGGCTACACCTTC	.	once	TRBV12-3/TRBV12-4	TRBJ1-2
CASSGASNQPQHF	TGTGCCAGCAGCGGAGCTAGCAATCAGCCCCAGCATTTT	.	.	TRBV5-8	TRBJ1-5
CASSQAPTANEKLFF	TGCGCCAGCAGCCAAGCCCCAACAGCTAATGAAAAACTGTTTTTT	.	.	TRBV4-1	TRBJ1-4
CASSITAGAGGANVLTF	TGTGCCAGTAGTATTACCGCGGGAGCTGGCGGGGCCAACGTCCTGACTTTC	TRBD2	.	TRBV19	TRBJ2-6
CASSLGRDSYEQYF	TGTGCCAGCAGCTTAGGCCGGGACTCCTACGAGCAGTACTTC	.	.	TRBV13	TRBJ2-7
CASSLHPQGSTEAFF	TGTGCCAGCAGTTTACACCCCCAGGGAAGCACTGAAGCTTTCTTT	.	.	TRBV27	TRBJ1-1
CASSFLSAGRSNTGELFF	TGTGCCAGCAGTTTTTTATCGGCGGGGCGTTCGAACACCGGGGAGCTGTTTTTT	.	.	TRBV28	TRBJ2-2
CSVEAPRASSTDTQYF	TGCAGCGTTGAAGCCCCCCGGGCTAGCAGCACAGATACGCAGTATTTT	.	.	TRBV29-1	TRBJ2-3
CASSQVGGSGGETQYF	TGTGCCAGCAGCCAAGTGGGTGGTAGCGGGGGAGAGACCCAGTACTTC	TRBD2	.	TRBV3-1/TRBV3-2	TRBJ2-5
CASSLVGITPETQYF	TGTGCCAGCAGCTTAGTCGGGATTACTCCAGAGACCCAGTACTTC	.	.	TRBV7-2	TRBJ2-5
CASSIWGGSTEAFF	TGTGCCAGTAGTATTTGGGGGGGCAGCACTGAAGCTTTCTTT	.	few	TRBV19	TRBJ1-1
CAWKGDRASEAFF	TGTGCCTGGAAAGGTGACAGGGCCTCTGAAGCTTTCTTT	TRBD1	.	TRBV30	TRBJ1-1
CASRRFEGHTEAFF	TGTGCCAGCAGGAGATTCGAGGGCCACACTGAAGCTTTCTTT	.	.	TRBV27	TRBJ1-1
CSVDSNYGYTF	TGCAGCGTGGACAGTAACTATGGCTACACCTTC	.	.	TRBV29-1	TRBJ1-2
CASSLLQGTNEKLFF	TGTGCCAGCAGCTTATTACAGGGTACAAATGAAAAACTGTTTTTT	.	.	TRBV5-5	TRBJ1-4
CASSFRQGASHLVNTEAFF	TGTGCCAGCAGCTTTAGACAGGGGGCGAGTCATTTGGTGAACACTGAAGCTTTCTTT	TRBD1	once	TRBV7-8	TRBJ1-1
CASSPSGTGAADTQYF	TGCGCCAGCAGCCCTTCCGGGACAGGGGCGGCAGATACGCAGTATTTT	TRBD1	.	TRBV4-1	TRBJ2-3
CASSFRPTDNYGYTF	TGTGCCAGCAGTTTTCGCCCGACTGATAACTATGGCTACACCTTC	.	.	TRBV28	TRBJ1-2
CASSYSQAYEQYF	TGTGCCAGCAGTTACTCGCAGGCCTACGAGCAGTACTTC	.	.	TRBV6-2/TRBV6-3	TRBJ2-7
CASSNGQGMYEAFF	TGTGCCAGTAGTAACGGACAGGGCATGTACGAAGCTTTCTTT	TRBD1	.	TRBV19	TRBJ1-1
CASRLAGGSGEQYF	TGTGCCAGCAGACTAGCGGGGGGCAGTGGGGAGCAGTACTTC	TRBD2	once	TRBV28	TRBJ2-7
CASSPKRGGGGLDEQYF	TGTGCCAGCAGCCCAAAGCGGGGCGGGGGGGGCCTCGACGAGCAGTACTTC	TRBD2	once	TRBV7-4	TRBJ2-7
CASSIPPGEGTGELFF	TGTGCCAGCAGCATACCCCCAGGGGAGGGCACCGGGGAGCTGTTTTTT	.	.	TRBV7-9	TRBJ2-2
CASSSGQTETQYF	TGTGCCAGCAGTTCGGGACAGACCGAGACCCAGTACTTC	TRBD1	.	TRBV28	TRBJ2-5
CASSHNGRDLYGYTF	TGTGCCAGCAGCCACAATGGGCGGGATCTCTATGGCTACACCTTC	.	.	TRBV9	TRBJ1-2
CASSIPRQAPSPEAFF	TGTGCCAGCAGCATCCCAAGGCAGGCACCTAGCCCTGAAGCTTTCTTT	.	.	TRBV7-2	TRBJ1-1
CASSYSSRGRGYGYTF	TGTGCCAGCAGTTACTCGTCGAGGGGGCGCGGCTATGGCTACACCTTC	TRBD1	.	TRBV6-2/TRBV6-3	TRBJ1-2
CASNSKGTGNTEAFF	TGTGCCAGCAACTCGAAGGGGACAGGGAACACTGAAGCTTTCTTT	TRBD1	.	TRBV7-2	TRBJ1-1
CASSQAQGGNQPQHF	TGTGCCAGCAGCCAAGCCCAGGGTGGCAATCAGCCCCAGCATTTT	.	once	TRBV4-2	TRBJ1-5